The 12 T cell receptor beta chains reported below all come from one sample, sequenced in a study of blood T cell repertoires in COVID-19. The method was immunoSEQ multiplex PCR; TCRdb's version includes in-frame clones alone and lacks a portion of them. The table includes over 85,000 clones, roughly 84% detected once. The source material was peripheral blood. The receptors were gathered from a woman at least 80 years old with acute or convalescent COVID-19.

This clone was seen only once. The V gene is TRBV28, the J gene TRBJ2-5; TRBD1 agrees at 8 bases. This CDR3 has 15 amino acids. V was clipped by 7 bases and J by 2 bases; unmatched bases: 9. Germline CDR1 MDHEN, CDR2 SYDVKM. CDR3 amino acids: CASIPGTGPQETQYF. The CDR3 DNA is TGTGCCAGCATTCCCGGGACAGGCCCTCAAGAGACCCAGTACTTC.

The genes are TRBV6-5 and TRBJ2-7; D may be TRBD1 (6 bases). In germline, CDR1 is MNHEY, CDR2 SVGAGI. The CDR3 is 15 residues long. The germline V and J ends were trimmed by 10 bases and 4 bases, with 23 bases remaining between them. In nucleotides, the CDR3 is TGTGCCATCTTCCGAACGGGACAAGCTCATTACGAGCAGTACTTC. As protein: CAIFRTGQAHYEQYF.

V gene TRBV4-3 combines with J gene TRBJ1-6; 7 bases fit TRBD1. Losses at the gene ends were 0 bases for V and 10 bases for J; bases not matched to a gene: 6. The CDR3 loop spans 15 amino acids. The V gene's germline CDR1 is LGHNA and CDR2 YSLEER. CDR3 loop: CASSQEGTAGSPLHF. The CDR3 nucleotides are TGCGCCAGCAGCCAAGAGGGGACAGCAGGATCACCCCTCCACTTT.

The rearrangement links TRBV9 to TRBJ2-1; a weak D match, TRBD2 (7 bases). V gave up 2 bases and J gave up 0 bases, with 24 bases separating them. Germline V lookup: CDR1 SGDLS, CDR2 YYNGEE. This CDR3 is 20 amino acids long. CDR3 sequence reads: CASSVRGGAERRSSYNEQFF. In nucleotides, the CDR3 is TGTGCCAGCAGCGTGAGAGGGGGGGCCGAGCGGAGAAGCTCCTACAATGAGCAGTTCTTC. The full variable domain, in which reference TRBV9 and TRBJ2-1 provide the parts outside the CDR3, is DSGVTQTPKHLITATGQRVTLRCSPRSGDLSVYWYQQSLDQGLQFLIQYYNGEERAKGNILERFSAQQFPDLHSELNLSSLELGDSALYFCASSVRGGAERRSSYNEQFFGPGTRLTVL.

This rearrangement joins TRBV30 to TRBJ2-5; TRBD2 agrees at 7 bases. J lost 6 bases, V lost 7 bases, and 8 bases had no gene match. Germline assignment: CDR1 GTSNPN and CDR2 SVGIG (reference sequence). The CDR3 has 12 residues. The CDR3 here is CASKGEGKTQYF. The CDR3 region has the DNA TGTGCCTCGAAAGGGGAGGGGAAGACCCAGTACTTC.

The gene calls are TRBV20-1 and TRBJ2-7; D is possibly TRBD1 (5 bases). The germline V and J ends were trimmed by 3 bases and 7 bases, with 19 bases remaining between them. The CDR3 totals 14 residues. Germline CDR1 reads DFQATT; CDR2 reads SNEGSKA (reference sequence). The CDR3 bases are TGCAGTGCTAGTGAAGACAGCGTGGTAGGGGAGCAGTACTTC. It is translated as CSASEDSVVGEQYF.

The CDR3 nucleotides read TGTGCCTGGAGTGGGAACAGGGCCTCTGGGGCCAACGTCCTGACTTTC. It translates to CAWSGNRASGANVLTF. The rearrangement joins TRBV30 to TRBJ2-6, with D possibly TRBD1 on 6 matching bases. The CDR3 contains 16 residues. Germline V gene sequence: CDR1 GTSNPN, CDR2 SVGIG (reference sequence). V lost 1 base and J lost 0, with 10 bases in between.

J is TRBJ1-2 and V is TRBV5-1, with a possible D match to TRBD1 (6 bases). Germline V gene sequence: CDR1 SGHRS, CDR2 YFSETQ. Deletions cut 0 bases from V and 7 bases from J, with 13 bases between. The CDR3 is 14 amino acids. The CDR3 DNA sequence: TGCGCCAGCAGCTTGGAACAGGGTAGGGGTGGCTACACCTTC. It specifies CASSLEQGRGGYTF.

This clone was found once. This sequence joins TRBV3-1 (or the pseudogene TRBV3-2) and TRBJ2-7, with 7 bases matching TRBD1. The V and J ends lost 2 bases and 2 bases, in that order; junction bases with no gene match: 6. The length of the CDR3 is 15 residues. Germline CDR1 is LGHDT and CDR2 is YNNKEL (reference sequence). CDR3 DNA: TGTGCCAGCAGCCAAAGACAGGGATCCCCCTACGAGCAGTACTTC. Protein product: CASSQRQGSPYEQYF.

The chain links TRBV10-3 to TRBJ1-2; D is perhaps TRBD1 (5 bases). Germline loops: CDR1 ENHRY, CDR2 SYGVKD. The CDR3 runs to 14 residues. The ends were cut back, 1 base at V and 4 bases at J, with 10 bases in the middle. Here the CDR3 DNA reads TGTGCCATCAGTGAGTTGACAGAAGCCTATGGCTACACCTTC. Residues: CAISELTEAYGYTF.

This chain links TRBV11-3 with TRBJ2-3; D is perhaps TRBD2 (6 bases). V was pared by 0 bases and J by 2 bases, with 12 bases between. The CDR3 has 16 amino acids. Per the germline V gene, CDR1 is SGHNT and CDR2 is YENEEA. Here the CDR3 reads CASSLDGGKDTDTQYF. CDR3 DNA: TGTGCCAGCAGCTTAGATGGCGGGAAGGACACAGATACGCAGTATTTT.

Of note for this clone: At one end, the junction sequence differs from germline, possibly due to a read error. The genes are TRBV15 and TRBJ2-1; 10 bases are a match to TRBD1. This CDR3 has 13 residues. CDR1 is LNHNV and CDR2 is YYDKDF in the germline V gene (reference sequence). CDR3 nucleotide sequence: TGTGCCACCACCAGACAGGGGGCTTATGAGCAGTTCTTC. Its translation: CATTRQGAYEQFF.